The 9 T cell receptor beta chains in this list originate from one sample, sequenced in a study of T cell changes during pregnancy in multiple sclerosis. Here immunoSEQ multiplex PCR was the method, and the copy in TCRdb shows in-frame clones only, minus some. The sample holds tens of thousands of clones, approximately 90% seen once. The sample in question was CD4+ T cells from peripheral blood mononuclear cells, obtained in the second trimester of pregnancy. The receptor set was obtained from a female donor with multiple sclerosis, enrolled in a pregnancy study.

This sequence joins TRBV27 and TRBJ1-3; 11 nucleotides line up with TRBD1. J lost 4 bases, V lost 0 bases, and 2 bases had no gene match. The CDR3 consists of 16 residues. Germline assignment: CDR1 MNHEY and CDR2 SMNVEV (reference sequence). In DNA form, the CDR3 reads TGTGCCAGCAGTTTATCGGGACAGGGGGGAGGAAACACCATATATTTT. Its protein is CASSLSGQGGGNTIYF.

This chain joins TRBV9 and TRBJ2-7, with TRBD2 matching 8 bases. This CDR3 is built from 15 residues. Germline loops: CDR1 SGDLS, CDR2 YYNGEE. After removal of 0 bases from V and 2 bases from J, the junction contained 4 bases not matched to a gene. The CDR3 here is CASSVDTSGPYEQYF. CDR3 sequence (DNA): TGTGCCAGCAGCGTAGATACTAGCGGCCCCTACGAGCAGTACTTC.

The rearrangement uses TRBV9 and TRBJ2-2, with TRBD1 matching 8 bases. The ends lost 4 bases at V and 5 bases at J; junction bases unmatched: 4. Germline CDR1 SGDLS, CDR2 YYNGEE. This CDR3 contains 14 residues. This CDR3 is CASSPRQGTGELFF. CDR3 sequence (DNA): TGTGCCAGCAGCCCTCGACAGGGGACCGGGGAGCTGTTTTTT.

This clone was counted between two and nine times. V and J are TRBV5-1 and TRBJ1-1; the D is unclear. The germline V gene has CDR1 SGHRS and CDR2 YFSETQ. V lost 0 bases and J 1 base, leaving 7 bases between the germline ends. This CDR3 contains 14 residues. The CDR3 region is CASSLGLPNTEAFF. As DNA, the CDR3 is TGCGCCAGCAGCTTGGGGCTGCCGAACACTGAAGCTTTCTTT.

The V gene is TRBV28, the J gene TRBJ1-1; 7 bases are a match to TRBD1. The CDR3 has 12 residues. The junction had 5 bases not matched to a gene; V was cut back by 6 bases and J by 7 bases. Looked up from germline, CDR1 is MDHEN and CDR2 is SYDVKM. The CDR3 protein is CASSQGGHEAFF. The CDR3 DNA reads as TGTGCCAGCAGCCAAGGGGGCCATGAAGCTTTCTTT.

This chain joins TRBV28 and TRBJ2-3; the match to TRBD2 covers 7 bases. V lost 2 bases to trimming and J lost 4 bases; unmatched junction nucleotides: 6. The germline CDR1 and CDR2 sequences are MDHEN and SYDVKM. The CDR3 length is 15 residues. This chain's CDR3 is CASSLDAGAADTQYF. CDR3 DNA sequence: TGTGCCAGCAGTTTAGATGCGGGAGCGGCAGATACGCAGTATTTT.

This chain joins TRBV5-4 and TRBJ2-2; TRBD1 matches at 8 bases. V trimming: 4 bases; J trimming: 5 bases; junction bases outside the gene matches: 4. The CDR3 has 14 amino acids. Germline V gives CDR1 SGHNT, CDR2 YYREEE (reference sequence). The DNA for the CDR3 is TGTGCCAGCAGCAGGGACAGGAAAACCGGGGAGCTGTTTTTT. This sequence encodes CASSRDRKTGELFF.

J is TRBJ1-4 and V is TRBV19, with D hard to call. This CDR3 comprises 16 residues. Germline lookup yields CDR1 LNHDA and CDR2 SQIVND (reference sequence). V shed 0 bases and J shed 2 bases, with 10 bases lying between them. In DNA form, the CDR3 reads TGTGCCAGTAGTATAGAATCCTTTTCGACTAATGAAAAACTGTTTTTT. Encoded protein: CASSIESFSTNEKLFF.

In this sample, this clone turned up a few times. The genes are TRBV28 and TRBJ1-5, with D perhaps TRBD1 (6 bases). The CDR3 runs 13 residues. V lost 5 bases and J lost 7, with 12 bases in between. In germline, CDR1 is MDHEN, CDR2 SYDVKM. CDR3 region: CASSLQGGQPQHF. In DNA form, the CDR3 reads TGTGCCAGCAGTCTACAGGGTGGACAGCCCCAGCATTTT.